The 27 T cell receptor beta chains in this list originate from one sample, sequenced in a study of T cells in Graves' hyperthyroidism and ophthalmopathy. From RNA transcripts, TCR beta CDR3 regions were amplified. HTBI primers were employed in a first-round RT-PCR of the TCR CDR3. TCRdb analysed the multiplex PCR reads with MiXCR anew, one entry per CDR3 protein. The sample includes some 770,000 distinct CDR3 sequences, about 16% of them seen just once. Sequencing was carried out using blood. These receptors were collected from a man younger than 35 with Graves' hyperthyroidism.

This clonotype was counted at least ten times. This rearrangement joins TRBV11-3 to TRBJ2-1, with 11 bases lining up with TRBD2. The CDR3 runs to 15 residues. V lost 3 bases to trimming and J lost 8 bases; unmatched junction nucleotides: 6. From germline, CDR1 is SGHNT and CDR2 YENEEA. The DNA of the CDR3 is TGTGCCAGCAGCTTGGGTAGCGGGAGGGGGGATGAGCAGTTCTTC. Protein: CASSLGSGRGDEQFF.

This clonotype has more than one count but fewer than ten. The CDR3 coding sequence is TGTGCCAGCAGCCTTTTTGGCGGGGGAAACACCGGGGAGCTGTTTTTT. Translation: CASSLFGGGNTGELFF. The chain is built from TRBV7-8 and TRBJ2-2; 7 bases fit TRBD2. V was clipped by 5 bases and J by 2 bases; unmatched bases: 8. This CDR3 spans 16 amino acids. Germline-derived CDR1 and CDR2 are SGHVS and FQNEAQ.

The chain combines TRBV28 with TRBJ1-5, with D possibly matching TRBD1 (5 bases). V was trimmed by 6 bases and J by 3 bases, leaving 15 bases between them. The germline V gene encodes CDR1 MDHEN and CDR2 SYDVKM. The CDR3 consists of 15 residues. CDR3 coding DNA: TGTGCCAGCAGCCCCGGGTCTGGGGCCAATCAGCCCCAGCATTTT. Its protein product is CASSPGSGANQPQHF.

This clonotype was seen more than once but under ten times. The chain has TRBV3-1 and TRBJ2-3, with 8 bases aligning to TRBD1. The V segment lost 5 bases and the J segment 1 base; nucleotides outside the gene matches: 11. From germline, CDR1 is LGHDT and CDR2 YNNKEL (reference sequence). The CDR3 contains 17 residues. In DNA, the CDR3 is TGTGCCAGCAGCTTCCGACAGGGGACGACCGGCACAGATACGCAGTATTTT. Residues: CASSFRQGTTGTDTQYF.

The sample holds a few counts of this clonotype. In nucleotides, the CDR3 is TGTGCCAGCAGCAAAGGGGATGACTATGGCTACACCTTC. Its protein product is CASSKGDDYGYTF. This chain links TRBV3-1 with TRBJ1-2; possible D gene TRBD1, 5 bases. The CDR3 runs to 13 residues. CDR1 LGHDT and CDR2 YNNKEL come from the germline V gene (reference sequence). Trimming cost V 5 bases and J 3 bases, with 10 bases left between them.

The CDR3 protein is CASRAGDFLSYEQYF. The CDR3 DNA sequence: TGTGCCAGCAGGGCTGGGGACTTCCTCTCCTACGAGCAGTACTTC. The V call is TRBV6-1, the J call TRBJ2-7; TRBD2 is a possible D gene (6 bases). In germline, CDR1 is MNHNS, CDR2 SASEGT. V was clipped by 6 bases and J by 0 bases, with 15 bases between them. This CDR3 region has 15 residues.

V usage is TRBV5-1 and J usage is TRBJ1-1; 8 bases match TRBD1. Per the germline V gene, CDR1 is SGHRS and CDR2 is YFSETQ. This CDR3 is 12 amino acids long. Unmatched junction bases numbered 9, after V lost 7 bases and J lost 10 bases. The CDR3 DNA reads as TGCGCCAGCGGGGCAGGGGGCCGCGTAGCTTTCTTT. This gives the protein CASGAGGRVAFF.

This clonotype was seen at least ten times. This chain joins TRBV6-1 and TRBJ1-1; D gene uncertain. Trimming cost V 4 bases and J 3 bases, with 9 bases left between them. Germline V gives CDR1 MNHNS, CDR2 SASEGT. CDR3 length: 13 residues. This chain's CDR3 is CASSVASYTEAFF. In DNA, the CDR3 is TGTGCCAGCAGTGTGGCCTCCTACACTGAAGCTTTCTTT.

The V and J genes are TRBV2 and TRBJ2-5; D may be TRBD1 (6 bases). Trimming shortened V by 6 bases and J by 4 bases, and 15 bases separated the two germline ends. The CDR3 covers 14 residues. Germline CDR1 is SNHLY and CDR2 is FYNNEI. The chain's CDR3 is CASSVRQDLETQYF. CDR3 coding DNA: TGTGCCAGCAGCGTCAGACAGGATTTAGAGACCCAGTACTTC.

This clonotype came up many times. The V and J genes are TRBV11-2 and TRBJ2-7; D perhaps matches TRBD2 (6 bases). V gave up 5 bases and J gave up 2 bases, with 16 bases separating them. This CDR3 spans 15 amino acids. Germline V gives CDR1 SGHAT, CDR2 FQNNGV. The DNA for the CDR3 is TGTGCCAGCAGCCCCCGGACCTGGGGGGCCTACGAGCAGTACTTC. Translating it yields CASSPRTWGAYEQYF.

This clonotype occurred many times. The junction departs from germline at one end; a sequencing error may be responsible. The chain uses TRBV5-1 and TRBJ2-1; 7 positions agree with TRBD2. The CDR3 is 16 amino acids. Germline CDR1 and CDR2: SGHRS and YFSETQ. CDR3 nucleotide sequence: TGTGCCAGCAGTTTAGCCCCTAGCGGCTCCTACAATGAGCAGTTCTTC. Encoded protein: CASSLAPSGSYNEQFF.

In its sample, this clonotype was seen many times. The V call is TRBV24-1, the J call TRBJ1-2, with D hard to call. This CDR3 contains 13 residues. The V gene's germline CDR1 is KGHDR and CDR2 SFDVKD. Trimming removed 6 bases at V and 0 bases at J, with 7 bases between. CDR3 protein: CATSFGSNYGYTF. The DNA of the CDR3 is TGTGCCACCAGTTTCGGGTCTAACTATGGCTACACCTTC.

This clonotype showed up many times. The chain recombines TRBV12-3 or TRBV12-4 with TRBJ2-2; possibly TRBD1 for D (6 bases). Trimming left V 3 bases short and J 6 bases short, with 11 bases between. CDR3 length equals 14 residues. The CDR3 bases are TGTGCCAGCAGTTTCCAGGGGTCGGCCGGGGAGCTGTTTTTT. The encoded protein is CASSFQGSAGELFF.

This sequence joins TRBV20-1 and TRBJ2-1; possibly TRBD1 for D (6 bases). The CDR3 is 17 amino acids. Germline V gene data show CDR1 as DFQATT and CDR2 as SNEGSKA (reference sequence). Trimming removed 3 bases at V and 2 bases at J, with 20 bases between. The DNA of the CDR3 is TGCAGTGCTAGGGGGGCAGGGACGCGGTATACCTACAATGAGCAGTTCTTC. It is translated as CSARGAGTRYTYNEQFF.

There are many counts of this clonotype. This rearrangement joins TRBV7-2 to TRBJ1-4, with 9 positions matching TRBD1. This CDR3 spans 19 amino acids. Germline V gene data show CDR1 as SGHTA and CDR2 as FQGNSA. V dropped 5 bases and J dropped 2; count of bases not matched to a gene: 15. CDR3 amino acids: CASSPYYRGRVGTNEKLFF. In DNA, the CDR3 is TGTGCCAGCAGCCCATATTACAGGGGGCGCGTAGGGACTAATGAAAAACTGTTTTTT.

This chain joins TRBV3-1 and TRBJ2-5, with TRBD1 matching over 7 bases. Germline values: CDR1 LGHDT, CDR2 YNNKEL (reference sequence). The CDR3 totals 15 residues. Trimming removed 7 bases from V and 1 base from J; junction bases left unmatched: 9. The CDR3: CASTPGQNFQETQYF. Here the CDR3 DNA reads TGTGCCAGCACCCCGGGACAGAATTTCCAAGAGACCCAGTACTTC.

This rearrangement joins TRBV15 to TRBJ2-1; D is possibly TRBD2 (5 bases). This CDR3 comprises 13 residues. The V end lost 2 bases, the J end lost 9 bases, and 11 bases lay between the germline ends. Looked up from germline, CDR1 is LNHNV and CDR2 is YYDKDF (reference sequence). Here the CDR3 reads CATSRMGRGEQFF. The DNA for the CDR3 is TGTGCCACCAGCAGAATGGGGAGAGGTGAGCAGTTCTTC. The whole variable domain, filled in from reference TRBV15 and TRBJ2-1, reads DAMVIQNPRYQVTQFGKPVTLSCSQTLNHNVMYWYQQKSSQAPKLLFHYYDKDFNNEADTPDNFQSRRPNTSFCFLDIRSPGLGDTAMYLCATSRMGRGEQFFGPGTRLTVL.

This clonotype occurred a few times. The chain joins TRBV7-9 to TRBJ2-2; 13 positions agree with TRBD2. CDR1 and CDR2 from the germline V gene are SEHNR and FQNEAQ (reference sequence). With 5 bases clipped from V and 6 bases from J, the junction kept 12 bases outside the gene matches. The CDR3 is made up of 18 amino acids. The CDR3 DNA follows: TGTGCCAGCAGCCCGCCGGGACTAGCGGGAATTAGTTCCGGGGAGCTGTTTTTT. This translates into CASSPPGLAGISSGELFF.

This clonotype has a count of ten or more. The gene calls are TRBV7-9 and TRBJ2-1; D uncertain. The CDR3 covers 13 residues. CDR1 is SEHNR, CDR2 FQNEAQ, per germline (reference sequence). V lost 1 base and J lost 9, with 10 bases in between. CDR3 sequence reads: CASSLVESGEQFF. The DNA for the CDR3 is TGTGCCAGCAGCTTAGTTGAATCGGGTGAGCAGTTCTTC.

The genes are TRBV28 and TRBJ2-7; 9 bases match TRBD2. V gave up 6 bases and J gave up 6 bases; unmatched junction bases: 9. Germline V CDR1 and CDR2: MDHEN, SYDVKM. The CDR3 loop spans 14 amino acids. CDR3: CASSAGTSSREQYF. The CDR3 nucleotides read TGTGCCAGCAGCGCCGGGACTAGCTCTCGCGAGCAGTACTTC.

This clonotype was seen repeatedly, ten times or more. The genes are TRBV7-2 and TRBJ1-2; TRBD1 aligns across 10 bases. The J segment lost 4 bases and the V segment lost 3 bases, leaving 5 bases of the junction unmatched. The CDR3 covers 15 residues. CDR1 and CDR2 (germline): SGHTA, FQGNSA. CDR3 DNA sequence: TGTGCCAGCAGCTTGGCGGACAGGGGGGTCTATGGCTACACCTTC. Protein sequence: CASSLADRGVYGYTF.

The J gene is TRBJ2-1, the V gene TRBV5-1, with TRBD2 matching 8 bases. Germline loops: CDR1 SGHRS, CDR2 YFSETQ. The J segment lost 15 bases and the V segment lost 0 bases, leaving 5 bases of the junction unmatched. The CDR3 length is 12 residues. In DNA form, the CDR3 reads TGCGCCAGCAGCTTGGAGGGACTAGATTTGTTCTTC. Its protein is CASSLEGLDLFF.

V and J are TRBV11-3 and TRBJ2-7; D not certain. The CDR3 covers 17 residues. The germline V gene encodes CDR1 SGHNT and CDR2 YENEEA. The V end was cut by 5 bases, the J end by 2 bases, with 22 bases between. In nucleotides, the CDR3 is TGTGCCAGCAGCCCGGCATCAACCGGGCCCCGACCCTACGAGCAGTACTTC. Translated: CASSPASTGPRPYEQYF.

The chain joins TRBV19 to TRBJ2-7, with 9 bases that match TRBD2. CDR3 length equals 14 residues. Trimming took 5 bases from V and 1 from J; bases not matched to a gene: 3. Germline values: CDR1 LNHDA, CDR2 SQIVND (reference sequence). The DNA for the CDR3 is TGTGCCAGTAGTGATAGCGGGAGTTCCTACGAGCAGTACTTC. It yields the protein CASSDSGSSYEQYF. The full variable domain, with the rest looked up from reference TRBV19 and TRBJ2-7, is DGGITQSPKYLFRKEGQNVTLSCEQNLNHDAMYWYRQDPGQGLRLIYYSQIVNDFQKGDIAEGYSVSREKKESFPLTVTSAQKNPTAFYLCASSDSGSSYEQYFGPGTRLTVT.

This clonotype was counted at least ten times. The chain links TRBV27 to TRBJ1-1; D is unclear. The V and J ends lost 6 bases and 3 bases respectively, with 14 bases between them. Germline V lookup: CDR1 MNHEY, CDR2 SMNVEV (reference sequence). The CDR3 loop spans 14 amino acids. The DNA of the CDR3 is TGTGCCAGCAGCCGGGCAGGCTGGGACACTGAAGCTTTCTTT. This sequence encodes CASSRAGWDTEAFF.

This clonotype was counted ten times or more. This chain connects TRBV2 to TRBJ2-1, with 11 nucleotides matching TRBD2. The V gene end was trimmed by 5 bases and the J gene end by 6 bases; junction bases not matched to a gene: 6. The CDR3 is made up of 15 amino acids. Germline V gives CDR1 SNHLY, CDR2 FYNNEI. CDR3 sequence: CASSPLAGAGNEQFF. The CDR3 DNA sequence: TGTGCCAGCAGTCCACTAGCGGGAGCGGGCAATGAGCAGTTCTTC.

The table lists this clonotype with a count of one. The rearrangement links TRBV5-8 to TRBJ2-4; tentatively, D is TRBD2 (6 bases). The CDR3 has 11 residues. Germline V gene sequence: CDR1 SGHTS, CDR2 YDEGEE. Between the trimmed V and J ends, which lost 9 bases and 5 bases, there was a span of 9 bases. CDR3 nucleotides: TGTGCCAAATGGGGGGAAAACATTCAGTACTTC. Protein product: CAKWGENIQYF.